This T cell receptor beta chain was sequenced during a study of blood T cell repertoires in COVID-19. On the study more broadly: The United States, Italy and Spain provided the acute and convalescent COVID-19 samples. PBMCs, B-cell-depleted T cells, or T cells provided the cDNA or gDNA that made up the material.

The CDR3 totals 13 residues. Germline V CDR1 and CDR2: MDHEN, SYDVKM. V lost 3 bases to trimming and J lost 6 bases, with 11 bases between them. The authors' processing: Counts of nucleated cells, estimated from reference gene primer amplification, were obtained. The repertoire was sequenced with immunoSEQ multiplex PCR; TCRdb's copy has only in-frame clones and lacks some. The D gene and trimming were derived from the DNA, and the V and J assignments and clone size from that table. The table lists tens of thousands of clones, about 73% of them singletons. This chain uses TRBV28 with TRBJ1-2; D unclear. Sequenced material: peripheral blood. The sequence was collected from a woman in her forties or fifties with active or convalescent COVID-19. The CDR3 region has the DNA TGTGCCAGCAGTTTGGAATGGGCCAATGGCTACACCTTC. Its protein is CASSLEWANGYTF.